This T cell receptor (beta chain) originates from a study of prognosis after radiotherapy for stage I lung cancer. Study background: The patients comprised approximately twelve men and 5 or 6 women, spanning ages about 53 to 85 and having a median of about 70 years.

A word on this clonotype: The junction shows a germline mismatch at one end, possibly a read error.

Genomic DNA was the source, and TCR beta CDR3 was amplified from it by two-round multiplex PCR. Gene-specific primers for each TRBV and TRBJ gene drove first-round PCR. TCRdb recomputed calls from the multiplex PCR reads with MiXCR, one row per CDR3 protein. The sample holds fewer than 50,000 distinct CDR3 sequences, roughly a quarter seen once. Peripheral blood was collected in volumes of six milliliters at each of two time points. CDR1 is MNHEY and CDR2 is SVGEGT in the germline V gene. This CDR3 has 17 residues. The chain combines TRBV6-2 or TRBV6-3 with TRBJ2-3; 7 bases are a match to TRBD2. The source is a donor of 50 years or more with non-small cell lung cancer. The source material was PBMCs, sampled before or after stereotactic body radiation therapy (not recorded which). The DNA for the CDR3 is TGTGCCATCAGTCCCAGCGGACCAGCGGGAAATGTAGATACGCAGTATTTT. Translation gives CAISPSGPAGNVDTQYF.